A single sample is the source of the 20 T cell receptor beta chains below, sequenced in a study of T cell changes during pregnancy in multiple sclerosis. Profiling relied on immunoSEQ multiplex PCR, and the TCRdb table lists in-frame clones only, not all of them. The sample records about 70,000 clones, around 91% being singletons. This specimen consisted of peripheral blood, obtained in the third trimester of pregnancy. These TCRs come from a female donor in good health, enrolled as a control in a pregnancy study.

The rearrangement uses TRBV6-5 and TRBJ1-1; no firm D call. The CDR3 is 13 amino acids. From germline, CDR1 is MNHEY and CDR2 SVGAGI. The V end was cut by 2 bases, the J end by 1 base, with 5 bases between. The CDR3 DNA reads TGTGCCAGCAGTTACCAGTGGAACACTGAAGCTTTCTTT. Amino acid sequence: CASSYQWNTEAFF.

The rearrangement uses TRBV7-8 and TRBJ2-1; 13 bases are shared with TRBD2. With V trimmed by 3 bases and J by 7 bases, 9 bases remained unmatched. Germline values: CDR1 SGHVS, CDR2 FQNEAQ. This CDR3 comprises 17 residues. CDR3 protein: CASSFGLAGAGRNEQFF. As DNA, the CDR3 is TGTGCCAGCAGCTTCGGACTAGCGGGGGCCGGGAGAAATGAGCAGTTCTTC.

Only one count was recorded for this clone. Written as DNA, the CDR3 is TGCGCCAGCAGCCGAAAGACTAGCGGGGGGGTGGGCGAGCAGTTCTTC. Its protein product is CASSRKTSGGVGEQFF. The chain joins TRBV4-3 to TRBJ2-1; 14 nucleotides align to TRBD2. The V segment lost 4 bases and the J segment 10 bases; nucleotides outside the gene matches: 9. From germline, CDR1 is LGHNA and CDR2 YSLEER. The CDR3 runs to 16 residues.

V usage is TRBV29-1 and J usage is TRBJ2-5, with 7 bases fitting TRBD2. There are 13 residues in the CDR3. With V trimmed by 8 bases and J by 7 bases, 13 bases remained unmatched. The germline gives CDR1 SQVTM, CDR2 ANQGSEA. The CDR3, as DNA: TGCAGCTCTCTGGGGGGGGGACGCGGGACCCAGTACTTC. Amino acids: CSSLGGGRGTQYF.

The chain couples TRBV5-4 to TRBJ2-3, with no clear D. Germline V gene data show CDR1 as SGHNT and CDR2 as YYREEE (reference sequence). CDR3 length equals 14 residues. Trimming left V 0 bases short and J 5 bases short, with 10 bases between. The CDR3 reads CASSLVAPGDTQYF. CDR3 coding DNA: TGTGCCAGCAGCTTGGTCGCACCAGGAGATACGCAGTATTTT. Filled out from reference TRBV5-4 and TRBJ2-3, the complete variable domain reads ETGVTQSPTHLIKTRGQQVTLRCSSQSGHNTVSWYQQALGQGPQFIFQYYREEENGRGNFPPRFSGLQFPNYSSELNVNALELDDSALYLCASSLVAPGDTQYFGPGTRLTVL.

This chain connects TRBV27 to TRBJ1-2; D is uncertain. The length of the CDR3 is 11 residues. Germline V CDR1 and CDR2: MNHEY, SMNVEV (reference sequence). V gave up 8 bases and J gave up 7 bases, with 11 bases separating them. The CDR3 DNA follows: TGTGCCAGCGGAGGGATGGGTGGCTACACCTTC. This sequence encodes CASGGMGGYTF.

V and J are TRBV7-2 and TRBJ2-2; 9 positions agree with TRBD1. Germline V gene data show CDR1 as SGHTA and CDR2 as FQGNSA. J gave up 5 bases and V 1 base, and 5 bases lay outside the gene matches. The CDR3 spans 16 residues. The CDR3 spells CASSLGAGTGTGELFF. CDR3 bases: TGTGCCAGCAGCTTAGGGGCGGGGACAGGGACCGGGGAGCTGTTTTTT.

A few counts support this clone. The rearrangement links TRBV7-9 to TRBJ1-2; D unclear. This CDR3 region has 12 residues. Germline loops: CDR1 SEHNR, CDR2 FQNEAQ (reference sequence). Trimming shortened V by 5 bases and J by 5 bases, and 9 bases separated the two germline ends. The chain's CDR3 is CASSPTDYGYTF. For the CDR3, the DNA is TGTGCCAGCAGCCCTACAGATTATGGCTACACCTTC.

Notes on this clone: The DNA is omitted, as the CDR3 cannot be located on it reliably, and the CDR3 follows TCRdb's listing. The genes are TRBV9 and TRBJ2-5; the table's D call, TRBD2, has no DNA check behind it. A total of 13 residues make up the CDR3, ends included. CDR1 and CDR2 (germline): SGDLS, YYNGEE. The CDR3 protein is CASSVGTGNPRYF.

The chain joins TRBV9 to TRBJ1-1; a possible D gene is TRBD1 (5 bases). V dropped 0 bases and J dropped 0 bases, with 9 bases sitting between them. The CDR3 consists of 15 residues. Germline CDR1 is SGDLS and CDR2 is YYNGEE. As DNA, the CDR3 is TGTGCCAGCAGCGTAGGCGGGGGACTGAACACTGAAGCTTTCTTT. As protein: CASSVGGGLNTEAFF.

The genes are TRBV5-3 and TRBJ2-7; D is possibly TRBD1 (5 bases). TRBV5-3 has ORF status, its function being uncertain. This CDR3 spans 17 amino acids. Deletions cut 4 bases from V and 4 bases from J, with 24 bases between. The chain's CDR3 is CARSLSEQVPRVYEQYF. For the CDR3, the DNA is TGTGCCAGAAGCCTCTCCGAACAGGTTCCGCGAGTATACGAGCAGTACTTC.

This chain links TRBV6-6 with TRBJ1-5; perhaps TRBD1 as D (6 bases). Looked up from germline, CDR1 is MNHNY and CDR2 is SVGAGI (reference sequence). The CDR3 is 16 residues long. Trimming shortened V by 6 bases and J by 2 bases, and 17 bases separated the two germline ends. Here the CDR3 DNA reads TGTGCCAGCAGCACGACGGGGGGCGCAGGCAATCAGCCCCAGCATTTT. Translated, it gives CASSTTGGAGNQPQHF.

The chain carries TRBV29-1 and TRBJ1-2, with TRBD1 matching 7 bases. The CDR3 length is 11 residues. With V trimmed by 4 bases and J by 7 bases, 3 bases remained unmatched. The germline CDR1 and CDR2 sequences are SQVTM and ANQGSEA. CDR3 nucleotide sequence: TGCAGCGTTGGACAGGGCGGTGGCTACACCTTC. This gives the protein CSVGQGGGYTF.

This chain links TRBV11-3 with TRBJ2-2, with D maybe TRBD1 (6 bases). CDR3 length equals 15 residues. V was shortened by 4 bases and J by 0 bases, with 9 bases between the two germline ends. From germline, CDR1 is SGHNT and CDR2 YENEEA. The CDR3 is CASSSQGSNTGELFF. As DNA, the CDR3 is TGTGCCAGCAGCTCACAGGGTTCGAACACCGGGGAGCTGTTTTTT.

The chain has TRBV7-9 and TRBJ2-7; 8 bases map to TRBD1. CDR1 and CDR2 (germline): SEHNR, FQNEAQ (reference sequence). This CDR3 spans 15 amino acids. Trimming took 5 bases from V and 2 from J; bases not matched to a gene: 8. The CDR3 spells CASSHNGQGAYEQYF. CDR3 DNA sequence: TGTGCCAGCAGCCATAACGGACAGGGCGCCTACGAGCAGTACTTC.

The rearrangement joins TRBV7-2 to TRBJ1-2; D gene ambiguous. The CDR3 runs to 15 residues. Germline V CDR1 and CDR2: SGHTA, FQGNSA. Trimming pared 1 base from V and 6 bases from J, leaving 15 bases between. The CDR3 DNA reads TGTGCCAGCAGCTTAGTTCGGGGTTTTAAGGATGGCTACACCTTC. Protein product: CASSLVRGFKDGYTF.

This sequence joins TRBV14 and TRBJ1-1; D is possibly TRBD1 (5 bases). V gave up 8 bases and J gave up 1 base, with 14 bases separating them. The CDR3 totals 14 residues. Germline V CDR1 and CDR2: SGHDN, FVKESK. The CDR3: CASSSYGGNTEAFF. Here the CDR3 DNA reads TGTGCCAGCTCCTCCTACGGGGGGAACACTGAAGCTTTCTTT.

The genes are TRBV7-2 and TRBJ2-5; D is ambiguous. Per germline, CDR1 SGHTA and CDR2 FQGNSA. This CDR3 has 13 residues. V was clipped by 2 bases and J by 5 bases, with 9 bases between them. The CDR3 sequence is CASSLNGWETQYF. The CDR3 bases are TGTGCCAGCAGCTTAAACGGGTGGGAGACCCAGTACTTC.

V and J are TRBV6-5 and TRBJ2-7, with TRBD2 matching over 11 bases. The germline gives CDR1 MNHEY, CDR2 SVGAGI. V dropped 4 bases and J dropped 4; count of bases not matched to a gene: 6. The CDR3 consists of 15 residues. The CDR3 nucleotides read TGTGCCAGCAGTTCCCTTAGCGGGGGGGTTTACGAGCAGTACTTC. It translates to CASSSLSGGVYEQYF.

The chain is built from TRBV14 and TRBJ2-7; D may be TRBD1 (5 bases). Germline lookup yields CDR1 SGHDN and CDR2 FVKESK. V dropped 2 bases and J dropped 9 bases, with 11 bases sitting between them. CDR3 size: 12 residues. DNA of the CDR3: TGTGCCAGCAGCCAATCAAGTAGGGGGCAGTACTTC. Translation gives CASSQSSRGQYF.